A selection of T cell receptor beta chains follows, all from one sample in a study of post-analysis software for immune sequencing data. Each CDR3 protein gets one entry after TCRdb re-called the PCR reads with MiXCR. Among 380,000 or so distinct CDR3 sequences listed, less than 40% were seen once. Sequencing input: blood. The receptors shown here come from a girl aged 5-17 years with multiple sclerosis. CDR3s include the opening cysteine and the closing phenylalanine or tryptophan. D genes are given only for firm matches. The size entry is marked missing in some rows and otherwise reads once, few, many or a size class.

CDR3 DNA	CDR3 protein	V gene	clone size	D gene	J gene
TGTGCCAGCAGAGGACAGGCCGCCCTCGGCTACACCTTC	CASRGQAALGYTF	TRBV2	.	TRBD1	TRBJ1-2
TGTGCCAGCAGTGGGGCGGTGCGGCCCACTGAAGCTTTCTTT	CASSGAVRPTEAFF	TRBV2	few	.	TRBJ1-1
TGTGCCAGCAGCTTATCCAGAAACACCATATATTTT	CASSLSRNTIYF	TRBV7-9	.	.	TRBJ1-3
TGTGCCAGCAGATGGGATAGCAATCAGCCCCAGCATTTT	CASRWDSNQPQHF	TRBV6-6	few	.	TRBJ1-5
TGTGCCAGCTACCTTCTCCCGCTCCCTGGGGCCAACGTCCTGACTTTC	CASYLLPLPGANVLTF	TRBV7-2	.	.	TRBJ2-6
TGCAGTGCTCCGTCACAGGGAACCCCCTACGAGCAGTACTTC	CSAPSQGTPYEQYF	TRBV20-1	.	.	TRBJ2-7
TGCAGTGCTAGCCCGGGACTGAACGGCGAGCAGTACTTC	CSASPGLNGEQYF	TRBV20-1	few	.	TRBJ2-7
TGTGCCAGCAGTGACTCGGCGAGTCGCACCGGGGAGCTGTTTTTT	CASSDSASRTGELFF	TRBV6-4	few	.	TRBJ2-2
TGTGCCAGCAGCTCAGCCAGGTCCGAGAACACTGAAGCTTTCTTT	CASSSARSENTEAFF	TRBV7-3	once	.	TRBJ1-1
TGCAGTGCTAGAGATCTCGAAGGGCGGGGCCCCACAGATACGCAGTATTTT	CSARDLEGRGPTDTQYF	TRBV20-1	.	.	TRBJ2-3
TGTGCCAGCAGTTCCCTCGTGGGCCAGGGATATGGCTACACCTTC	CASSSLVGQGYGYTF	TRBV6-5	few	.	TRBJ1-2
TGTGCCATCAGTGAGTCGCAGGCCGAGAACCAGTTCTTC	CAISESQAENQFF	TRBV10-3	.	.	TRBJ2-1
TGTGCCAGCAGTGAAGCGGGGACAGGGGGCGAGGCTTTCTTT	CASSEAGTGGEAFF	TRBV6-1	.	TRBD1	TRBJ1-1
TGCGCCAGCAGCTTGGAGCAGGAGGGCACAGATACGCAGTATTTT	CASSLEQEGTDTQYF	TRBV5-1	few	.	TRBJ2-3
TGCGCCAGCAGCTGGGAACAGGGGGTGCTTCCCCAGTACTTC	CASSWEQGVLPQYF	TRBV5-1	.	TRBD1	TRBJ2-7
TGTGCCAGCAGCTTCCCCATGAACACTGAAGCTTTCTTT	CASSFPMNTEAFF	TRBV13	.	.	TRBJ1-1
TGTGCCAGCAGCCCATACCTCACCGAGAGCTACACCTTC	CASSPYLTESYTF	TRBV7-2	.	.	TRBJ1-2
TGCAGTGCTAGTGACGGAAACTCCTACGAGCAGTACTTC	CSASDGNSYEQYF	TRBV20-1	many	.	TRBJ2-7